These 8 T cell receptor beta chains came from one sample sequenced in a study of T cell repertoires in cytomegalovirus infection. TCRdb re-analysed the reads in MiXCR, keeping a single row per CDR3 protein. Of fewer than 550,000 distinct CDR3 sequences in the sample, 16% were seen once. The sample comprised CD8+ T cells from PBMCs. These receptors were collected from a human donor in good health (CMV status not recorded). Some clones in this sample may be carry-over from other donors' samples.

Concerning this clonotype: Its ends do not fully match the called genes, so a read error is possible. The CDR3 DNA follows: TGCGCCAGCAGCGTAATACATTCCAGGGGCACTGAATCTTTCTTT. It specifies CASSVIHSRGTESFF. The gene calls are TRBV4-1 and TRBJ1-1; TRBD1 is a possible D gene (6 bases). Germline CDR1 and CDR2: MGHRA and YSYEKL. This CDR3 has 15 residues.

The chain uses TRBV9 and TRBJ1-2; D is possibly TRBD1 (5 bases). The CDR3 totals 17 residues. Germline V gene data show CDR1 as SGDLS and CDR2 as YYNGEE. The ends were cut back, 2 bases at V and 0 bases at J, with 17 bases in the middle. The chain's CDR3 is CASSVGRRDVTNYGYTF. The CDR3 bases are TGTGCCAGCAGCGTGGGTCGGAGGGACGTAACTAACTATGGCTACACCTTC. The complete variable domain, with remaining parts taken from reference TRBV9 and TRBJ1-2, reads DSGVTQTPKHLITATGQRVTLRCSPRSGDLSVYWYQQSLDQGLQFLIQYYNGEERAKGNILERFSAQQFPDLHSELNLSSLELGDSALYFCASSVGRRDVTNYGYTFGSGTRLTVV.

This clonotype came up many times. The rearrangement uses TRBV14 and TRBJ2-1; D remains ambiguous. Trimming left V 8 bases short and J 12 bases short, with 17 bases between. CDR3 length equals 12 residues. CDR1 is SGHDN and CDR2 is FVKESK in the germline V gene. The CDR3 loop is CASARMGSGQFF. The CDR3 DNA reads as TGTGCCAGCGCGCGAATGGGATCGGGGCAGTTCTTC.

The chain joins TRBV12-3 or TRBV12-4 to TRBJ2-2; possibly TRBD1 or TRBD2 for D (6 bases each). The V and J ends lost 6 bases and 3 bases respectively, with 17 bases between them. The CDR3 is made up of 16 amino acids. The CDR3 nucleotides read TGTGCCAGCAGACTCTCTGGAGGGGGTGACACCGGGGAGCTGTTTTTT. It translates to CASRLSGGGDTGELFF.

J is TRBJ2-1 and V is TRBV4-2; possibly TRBD2 for D (6 bases). CDR1 is LGHNA, CDR2 YNFKEQ, per germline. With 1 base removed from V and 6 bases from J, the gap between germline ends came to 16 bases. This CDR3 has 16 residues. This CDR3 reads CASSQVREDGANEQFF. CDR3 bases: TGTGCCAGCAGCCAAGTTAGGGAGGATGGGGCCAATGAGCAGTTCTTC.

The rearrangement uses TRBV6-8 and TRBJ1-5; TRBD1 is a possible D gene (6 bases). This CDR3 spans 15 amino acids. From germline, CDR1 is MNHGY and CDR2 SAAAGT. V was shortened by 6 bases and J by 0 bases, with 12 bases between the two germline ends. The CDR3 is CASSRGHGSNQPQHF. The CDR3 nucleotides read TGTGCCAGCAGCCGGGGACATGGTAGCAATCAGCCCCAGCATTTT.

Here the CDR3 DNA reads TGTGCCAGCAGCTTCGGGACAGAGGCTTTGGTGGGGAGTGAAAAACTGTTTTTT. This sequence encodes CASSFGTEALVGSEKLFF. V is TRBV28 and J is TRBJ1-4; 7 bases agree with TRBD1. V lost 6 bases and J lost 7; bases outside the gene matches: 20. This CDR3 spans 18 amino acids. Germline CDR1 reads MDHEN; CDR2 reads SYDVKM.

This clonotype has more than one count but fewer than ten. The chain employs TRBV25-1 and TRBJ2-6, with 11 bases that match TRBD1. Trimming at V came to 4 bases and at J to 2 bases, leaving 1 base not matched to a gene. Looked up from germline, CDR1 is MGHDK and CDR2 is SYGVNS. There are 16 residues in the CDR3. The CDR3 loop reads CASSGGQGAGANVLTF. DNA for the CDR3: TGTGCCAGCAGTGGGGGACAGGGGGCTGGGGCCAACGTCCTGACTTTC.